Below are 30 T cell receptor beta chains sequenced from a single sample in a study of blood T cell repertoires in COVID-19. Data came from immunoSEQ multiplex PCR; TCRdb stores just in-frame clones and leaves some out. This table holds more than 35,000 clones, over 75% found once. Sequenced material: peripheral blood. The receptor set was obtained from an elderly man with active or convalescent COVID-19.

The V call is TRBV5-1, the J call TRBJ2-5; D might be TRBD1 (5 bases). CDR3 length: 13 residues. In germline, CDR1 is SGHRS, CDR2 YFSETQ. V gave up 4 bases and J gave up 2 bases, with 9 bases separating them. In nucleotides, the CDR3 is TGCGCCAGCAGCCCTGACAGTCAAGAGACCCAGTACTTC. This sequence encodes CASSPDSQETQYF.

The CDR3 region is CASHRGLDGYTF. CDR3 nucleotides: TGTGCCAGCCACAGGGGGCTGGATGGCTACACCTTC. J is TRBJ1-2 and V is TRBV28, with TRBD1 identical over 9 bases. Trimming took 8 bases from V and 6 from J; bases not matched to a gene: 4. The CDR3 is made up of 12 amino acids. Germline V gene lookup returns CDR1 MDHEN and CDR2 SYDVKM.

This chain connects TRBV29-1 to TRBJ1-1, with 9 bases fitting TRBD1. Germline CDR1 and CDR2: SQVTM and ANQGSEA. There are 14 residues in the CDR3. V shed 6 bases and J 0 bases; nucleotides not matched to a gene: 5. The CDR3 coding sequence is TGCAGCGTCAAACAGGGGGCAATGAACACTGAAGCTTTCTTT. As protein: CSVKQGAMNTEAFF.

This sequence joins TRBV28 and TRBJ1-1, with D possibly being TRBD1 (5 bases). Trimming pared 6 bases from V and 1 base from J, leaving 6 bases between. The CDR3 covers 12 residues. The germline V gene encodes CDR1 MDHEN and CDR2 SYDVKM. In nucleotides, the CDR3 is TGTGCCAGCAGAAGGGGGAACACTGAAGCTTTCTTT. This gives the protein CASRRGNTEAFF.

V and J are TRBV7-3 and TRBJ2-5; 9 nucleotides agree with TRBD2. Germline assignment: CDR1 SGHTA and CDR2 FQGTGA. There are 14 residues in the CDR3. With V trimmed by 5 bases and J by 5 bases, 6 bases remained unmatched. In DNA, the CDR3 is TGTGCCAGCAGCCAGGGACTAGCTGGTGAGACCCAGTACTTC. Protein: CASSQGLAGETQYF.

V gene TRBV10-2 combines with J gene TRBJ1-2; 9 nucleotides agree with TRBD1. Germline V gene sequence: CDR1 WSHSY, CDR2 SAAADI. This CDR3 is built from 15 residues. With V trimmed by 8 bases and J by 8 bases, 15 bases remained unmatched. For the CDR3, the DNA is TGCGCCAGCGATGCCACGGGACAGGGTGTCACCGGCTACACCTTC. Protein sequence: CASDATGQGVTGYTF.

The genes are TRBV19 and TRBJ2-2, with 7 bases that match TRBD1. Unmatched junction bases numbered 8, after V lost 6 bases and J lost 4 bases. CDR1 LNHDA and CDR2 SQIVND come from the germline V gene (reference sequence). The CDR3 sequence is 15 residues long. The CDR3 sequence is CASRRQGVGTGELFF. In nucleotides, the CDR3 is TGTGCCAGTAGGAGACAGGGTGTGGGCACCGGGGAGCTGTTTTTT.

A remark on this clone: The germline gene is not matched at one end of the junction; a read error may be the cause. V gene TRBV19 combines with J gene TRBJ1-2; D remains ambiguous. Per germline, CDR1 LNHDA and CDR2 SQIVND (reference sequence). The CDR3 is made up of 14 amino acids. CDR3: CASRSTSANYDYTF. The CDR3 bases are TGTGCCAGTAGATCTACCTCAGCTAACTATGACTACACCTTC.

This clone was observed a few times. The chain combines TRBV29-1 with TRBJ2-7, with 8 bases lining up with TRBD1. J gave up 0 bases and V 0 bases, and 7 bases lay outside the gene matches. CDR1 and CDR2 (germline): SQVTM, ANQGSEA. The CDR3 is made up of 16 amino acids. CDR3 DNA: TGCAGCGTTGAAGACGCGACAGGGGAGAACTCCTACGAGCAGTACTTC. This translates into CSVEDATGENSYEQYF.

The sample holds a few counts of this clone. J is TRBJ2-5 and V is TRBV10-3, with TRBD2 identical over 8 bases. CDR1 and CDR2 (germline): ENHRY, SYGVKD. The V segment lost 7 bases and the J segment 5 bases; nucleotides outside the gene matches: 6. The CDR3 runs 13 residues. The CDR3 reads CAITRGLEETQYF. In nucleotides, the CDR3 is TGTGCCATCACCAGGGGACTAGAGGAGACCCAGTACTTC.

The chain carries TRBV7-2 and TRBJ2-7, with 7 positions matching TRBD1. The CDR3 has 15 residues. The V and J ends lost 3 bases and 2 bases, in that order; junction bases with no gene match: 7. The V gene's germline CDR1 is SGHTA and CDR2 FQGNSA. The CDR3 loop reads CASSLDRMSTYEQYF. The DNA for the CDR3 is TGTGCCAGCAGCTTGGACAGGATGAGCACCTACGAGCAGTACTTC.

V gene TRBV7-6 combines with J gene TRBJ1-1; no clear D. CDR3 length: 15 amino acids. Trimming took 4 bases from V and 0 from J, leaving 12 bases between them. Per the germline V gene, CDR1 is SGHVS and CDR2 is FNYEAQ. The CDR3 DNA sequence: TGTGCCAGCAGCTCCCCCGACGGGATGAACACTGAAGCTTTCTTT. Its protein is CASSSPDGMNTEAFF. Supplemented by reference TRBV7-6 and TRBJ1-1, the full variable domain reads GAGVSQSPRYKVTKRGQDVALRCDPISGHVSLYWYRQALGQGPEFLTYFNYEAQQDKSGLPNDRFSAERPEGSISTLTIQRTEQRDSAMYRCASSSPDGMNTEAFFGQGTRLTVV.

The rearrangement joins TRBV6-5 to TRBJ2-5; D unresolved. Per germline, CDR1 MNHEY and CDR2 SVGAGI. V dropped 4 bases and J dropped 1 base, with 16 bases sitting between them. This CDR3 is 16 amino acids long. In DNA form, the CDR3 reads TGTGCCAGCAGTTCTCCCGCGGAAGTCCTCCAAGAGACCCAGTACTTC. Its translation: CASSSPAEVLQETQYF.

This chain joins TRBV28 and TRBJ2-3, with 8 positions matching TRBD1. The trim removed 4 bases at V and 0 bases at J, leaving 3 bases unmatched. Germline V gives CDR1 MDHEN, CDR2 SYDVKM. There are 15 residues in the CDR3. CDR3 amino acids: CASSWGQASTDTQYF. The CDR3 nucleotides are TGTGCCAGCAGTTGGGGACAGGCCAGCACAGATACGCAGTATTTT.

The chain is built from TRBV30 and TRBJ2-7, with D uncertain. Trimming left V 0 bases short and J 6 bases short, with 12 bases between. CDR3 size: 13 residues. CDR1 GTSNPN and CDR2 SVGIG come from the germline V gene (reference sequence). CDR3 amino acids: CAWSVPGFGEQYF. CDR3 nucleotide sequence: TGTGCCTGGAGTGTTCCCGGGTTCGGCGAGCAGTACTTC. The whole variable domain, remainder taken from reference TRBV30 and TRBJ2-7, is SQTIHQWPATLVQPVGSPLSLECTVEGTSNPNLYWYRQAAGRGLQLLFYSVGIGQISSEVPQNLSASRPQDRQFILSSKKLLLSDSGFYLCAWSVPGFGEQYFGPGTRLTVT.

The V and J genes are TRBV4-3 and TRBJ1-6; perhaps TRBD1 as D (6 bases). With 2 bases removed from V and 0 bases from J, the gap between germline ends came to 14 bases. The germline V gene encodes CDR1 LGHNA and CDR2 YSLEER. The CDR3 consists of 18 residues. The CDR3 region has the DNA TGCGCCAGCAGCCAACTCAAAACAGGGAGCTCCTATAATTCACCCCTCCACTTT. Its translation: CASSQLKTGSSYNSPLHF.

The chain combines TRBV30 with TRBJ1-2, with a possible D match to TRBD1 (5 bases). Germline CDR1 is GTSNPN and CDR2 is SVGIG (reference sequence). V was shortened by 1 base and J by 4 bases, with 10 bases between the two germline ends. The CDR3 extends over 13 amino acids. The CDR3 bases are TGTGCCTGGAGTGAAGGGGTTGTCTATGGCTACACCTTC. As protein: CAWSEGVVYGYTF.

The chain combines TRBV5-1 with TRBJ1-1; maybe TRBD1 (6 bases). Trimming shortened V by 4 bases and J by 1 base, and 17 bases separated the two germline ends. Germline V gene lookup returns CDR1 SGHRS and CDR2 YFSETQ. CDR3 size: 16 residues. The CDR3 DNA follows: TGCGCCAGCAGCGCTGGACAGACTCGACCGAACACTGAAGCTTTCTTT. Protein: CASSAGQTRPNTEAFF.

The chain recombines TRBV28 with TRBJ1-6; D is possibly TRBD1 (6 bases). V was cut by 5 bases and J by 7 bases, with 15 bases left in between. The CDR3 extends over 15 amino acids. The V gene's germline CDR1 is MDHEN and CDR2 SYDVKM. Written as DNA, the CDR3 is TGTGCCAGCAGTCCGGACAGTGGGTCCAATTCACCCCTCCACTTT. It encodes CASSPDSGSNSPLHF.

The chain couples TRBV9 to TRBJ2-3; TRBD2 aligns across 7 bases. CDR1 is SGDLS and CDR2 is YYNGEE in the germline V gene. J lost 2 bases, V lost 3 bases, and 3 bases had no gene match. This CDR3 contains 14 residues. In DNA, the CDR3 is TGTGCCAGCAGCGGTGGGGGGGTCACAGATACGCAGTATTTT. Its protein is CASSGGGVTDTQYF.

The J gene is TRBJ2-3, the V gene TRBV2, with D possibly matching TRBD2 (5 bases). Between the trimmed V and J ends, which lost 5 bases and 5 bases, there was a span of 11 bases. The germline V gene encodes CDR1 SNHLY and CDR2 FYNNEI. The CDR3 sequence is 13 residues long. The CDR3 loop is CASSHLRGDTQYF. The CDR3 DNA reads TGTGCCAGCAGTCACCTACGGGGAGATACGCAGTATTTT.

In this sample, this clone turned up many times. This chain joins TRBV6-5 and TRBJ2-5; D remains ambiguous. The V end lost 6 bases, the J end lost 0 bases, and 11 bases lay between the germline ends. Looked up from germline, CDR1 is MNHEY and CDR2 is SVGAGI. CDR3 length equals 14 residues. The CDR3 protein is CASRIDLHQETQYF. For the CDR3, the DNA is TGTGCCAGCAGAATAGACTTACACCAAGAGACCCAGTACTTC.

The CDR3 loop reads CAIGRLVRREVPDTQYF. The DNA for the CDR3 is TGTGCCATCGGTCGTCTAGTCAGGAGGGAGGTCCCAGATACGCAGTATTTT. The chain combines TRBV10-3 with TRBJ2-3, with D tentatively TRBD2 (6 bases). Germline V lookup: CDR1 ENHRY, CDR2 SYGVKD. The V and J ends lost 8 bases and 4 bases respectively, with 25 bases between them. The CDR3 contains 17 residues.

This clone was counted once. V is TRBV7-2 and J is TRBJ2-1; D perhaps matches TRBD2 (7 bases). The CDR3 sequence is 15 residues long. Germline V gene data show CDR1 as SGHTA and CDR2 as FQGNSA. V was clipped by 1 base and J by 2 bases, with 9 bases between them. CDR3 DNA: TGTGCCAGCAGCTTAGGGGGGGGCACCTACAATGAGCAGTTCTTC. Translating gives CASSLGGGTYNEQFF.

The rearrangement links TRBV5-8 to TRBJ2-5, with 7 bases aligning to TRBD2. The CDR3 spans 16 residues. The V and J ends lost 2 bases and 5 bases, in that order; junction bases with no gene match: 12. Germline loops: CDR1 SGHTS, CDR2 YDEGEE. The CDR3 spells CASSFRGVEAYETQYF. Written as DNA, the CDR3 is TGTGCCAGCAGCTTCCGGGGGGTTGAGGCATACGAGACCCAGTACTTC.

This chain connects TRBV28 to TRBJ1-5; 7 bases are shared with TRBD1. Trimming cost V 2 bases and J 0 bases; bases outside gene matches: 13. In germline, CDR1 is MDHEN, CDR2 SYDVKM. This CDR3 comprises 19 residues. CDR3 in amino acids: CASSLPTGDPTYSNQPQHF. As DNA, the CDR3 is TGTGCCAGCAGTTTACCAACAGGGGACCCAACCTATAGCAATCAGCCCCAGCATTTT.

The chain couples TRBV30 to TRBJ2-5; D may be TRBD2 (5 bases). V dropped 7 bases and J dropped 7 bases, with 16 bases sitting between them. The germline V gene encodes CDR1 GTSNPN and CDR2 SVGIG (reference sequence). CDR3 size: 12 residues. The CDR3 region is CALTGPEGTQYF. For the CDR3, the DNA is TGTGCCTTGACCGGGCCCGAGGGGACCCAGTACTTC.

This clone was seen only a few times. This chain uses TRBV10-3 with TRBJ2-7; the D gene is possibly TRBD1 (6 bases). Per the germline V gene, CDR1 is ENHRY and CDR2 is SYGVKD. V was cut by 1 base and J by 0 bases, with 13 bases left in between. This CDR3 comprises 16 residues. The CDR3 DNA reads TGTGCCATCAGTGAGTTAAGGACAGAATCCTCCTACGAGCAGTACTTC. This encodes CAISELRTESSYEQYF.

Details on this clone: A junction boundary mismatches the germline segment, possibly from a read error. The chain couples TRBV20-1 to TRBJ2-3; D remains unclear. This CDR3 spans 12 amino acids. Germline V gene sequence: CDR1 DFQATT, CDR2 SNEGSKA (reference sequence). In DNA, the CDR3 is TGCAGCGCTAGTCTTGGCACAGATACGCAGTATTTT. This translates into CSASLGTDTQYF.

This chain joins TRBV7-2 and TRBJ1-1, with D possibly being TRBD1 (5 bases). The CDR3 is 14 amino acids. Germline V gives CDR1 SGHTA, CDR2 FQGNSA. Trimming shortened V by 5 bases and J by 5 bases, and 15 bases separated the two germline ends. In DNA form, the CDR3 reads TGTGCCAGCAGCCGTGGGGCAGGGAATACTGAAGCTTTCTTT. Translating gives CASSRGAGNTEAFF.